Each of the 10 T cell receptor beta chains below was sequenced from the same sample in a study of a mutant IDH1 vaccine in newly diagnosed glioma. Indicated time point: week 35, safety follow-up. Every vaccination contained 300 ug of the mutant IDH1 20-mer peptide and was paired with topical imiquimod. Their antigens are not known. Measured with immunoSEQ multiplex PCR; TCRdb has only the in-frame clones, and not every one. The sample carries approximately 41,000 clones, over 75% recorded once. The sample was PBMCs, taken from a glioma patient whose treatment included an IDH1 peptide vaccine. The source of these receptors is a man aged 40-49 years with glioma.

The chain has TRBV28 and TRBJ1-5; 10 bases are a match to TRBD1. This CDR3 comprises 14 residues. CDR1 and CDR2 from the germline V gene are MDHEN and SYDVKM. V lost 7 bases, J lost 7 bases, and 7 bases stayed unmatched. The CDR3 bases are TGTGCCAGCATGACAGGGGGCTTGGGGCAGCCCCAGCATTTT. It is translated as CASMTGGLGQPQHF.

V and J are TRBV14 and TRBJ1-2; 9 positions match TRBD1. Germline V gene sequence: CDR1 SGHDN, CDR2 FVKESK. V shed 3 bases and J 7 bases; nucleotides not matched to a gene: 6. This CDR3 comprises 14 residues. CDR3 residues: CASSQYRDRAGYTF. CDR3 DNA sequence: TGTGCCAGCAGCCAGTACCGGGACAGGGCTGGCTACACCTTC. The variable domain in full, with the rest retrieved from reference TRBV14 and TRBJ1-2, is EAGVTQFPSHSVIEKGQTVTLRCDPISGHDNLYWYRRVMGKEIKFLLHFVKESKQDESGMPNNRFLAERTGGTYSTLKVQPAELEDSGVYFCASSQYRDRAGYTFGSGTRLTVV.

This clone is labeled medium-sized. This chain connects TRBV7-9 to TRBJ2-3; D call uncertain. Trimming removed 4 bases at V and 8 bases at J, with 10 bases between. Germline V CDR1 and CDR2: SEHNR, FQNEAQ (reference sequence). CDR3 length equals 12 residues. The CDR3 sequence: CASSWDERTQYF. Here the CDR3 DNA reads TGTGCCAGCAGCTGGGATGAGCGTACGCAGTATTTT.

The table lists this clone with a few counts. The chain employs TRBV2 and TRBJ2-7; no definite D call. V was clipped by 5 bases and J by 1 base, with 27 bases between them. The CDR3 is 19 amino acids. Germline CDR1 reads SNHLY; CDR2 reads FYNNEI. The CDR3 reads CASSSRLGGDRSISYEQYF. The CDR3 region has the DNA TGTGCCAGCAGTTCGCGGTTGGGTGGGGATCGCTCAATTTCCTACGAGCAGTACTTC.

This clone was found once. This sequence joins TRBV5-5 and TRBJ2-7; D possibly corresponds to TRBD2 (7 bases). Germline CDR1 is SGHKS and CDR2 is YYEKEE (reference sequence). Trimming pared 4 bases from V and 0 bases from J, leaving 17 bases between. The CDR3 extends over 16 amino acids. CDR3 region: CASSLDGGGSSYEQYV. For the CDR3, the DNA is TGTGCCAGCAGCCTCGACGGGGGCGGGAGCTCCTACGAGCAGTACGTC.

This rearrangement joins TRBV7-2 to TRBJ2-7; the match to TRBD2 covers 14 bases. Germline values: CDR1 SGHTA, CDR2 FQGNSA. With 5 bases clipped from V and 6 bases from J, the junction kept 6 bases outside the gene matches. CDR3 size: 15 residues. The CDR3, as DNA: TGTGCCAGCAGCCAGGGACTAGCGGGAGCAAGCGAGCAGTACTTC. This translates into CASSQGLAGASEQYF.

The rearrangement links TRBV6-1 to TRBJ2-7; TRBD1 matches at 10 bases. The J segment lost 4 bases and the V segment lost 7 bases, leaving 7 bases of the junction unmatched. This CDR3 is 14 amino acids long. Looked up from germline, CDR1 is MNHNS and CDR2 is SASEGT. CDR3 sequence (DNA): TGTGCCAGCACTTCTGACAGGGGGCCATACGAGCAGTACTTC. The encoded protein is CASTSDRGPYEQYF.

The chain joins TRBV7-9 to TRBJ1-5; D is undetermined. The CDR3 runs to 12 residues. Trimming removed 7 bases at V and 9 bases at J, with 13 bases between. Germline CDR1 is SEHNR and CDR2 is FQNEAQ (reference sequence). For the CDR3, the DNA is TGTGCCAGCAAAAGAGGAGATGGGCCCCAGCATTTT. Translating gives CASKRGDGPQHF.

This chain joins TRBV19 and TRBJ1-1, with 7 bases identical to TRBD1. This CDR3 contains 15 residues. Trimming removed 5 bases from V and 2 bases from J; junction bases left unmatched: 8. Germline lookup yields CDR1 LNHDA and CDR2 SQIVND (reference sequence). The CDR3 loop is CASSQPGQINTEAFF. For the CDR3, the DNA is TGTGCCAGTAGTCAGCCGGGACAGATCAACACTGAAGCTTTCTTT.

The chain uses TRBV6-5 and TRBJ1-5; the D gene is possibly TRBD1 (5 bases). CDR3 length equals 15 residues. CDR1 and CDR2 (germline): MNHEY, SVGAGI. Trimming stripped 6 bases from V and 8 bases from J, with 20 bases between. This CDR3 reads CASSLSRRGWEPQHF. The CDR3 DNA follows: TGTGCCAGCAGCCTAAGCCGGCGGGGGTGGGAGCCCCAGCATTTT.